Below, 26 T cell receptor beta chains from the same sample are listed, as sequenced in a study of human T cells and chemical hapten exposure. Time point of the sample: patch test 1, 2 weeks after DPC sensitization. Treatment: therapeutic diphenylcyclopropenone sensitization with weekly scalp DPC. Each CDR3 protein is one row after TCRdb ran MiXCR on the RACE reads. In the table there are tens of thousands of distinct CDR3 sequences, around 9.3% of which are singletons. The material sequenced was whole blood, taken in connection with sensitization to the hapten diphenylcyclopropenone (DPC). These receptors all come from a woman aged 50 to 65 with alopecia areata. Some clones in this sample may be carry-over from other donors' samples.

In its sample, this clonotype was seen many times. The chain employs TRBV6-6 and TRBJ2-3; D is perhaps TRBD1 or TRBD2 (5 bases each). The length of the CDR3 is 16 residues. In germline, CDR1 is MNHNY, CDR2 SVGAGI (reference sequence). Trimming took off 2 bases at V and 2 bases at J, with 14 bases between the two ends. The CDR3 is CASSYTPGPHTDTQYF. CDR3 DNA: TGTGCCAGCAGTTACACTCCGGGACCACACACAGATACGCAGTATTTT.

This clonotype was counted many times. This chain uses TRBV6-6 with TRBJ1-5; unclear D gene. The CDR3 runs to 12 residues. Between the trimmed V and J ends, which lost 3 bases and 8 bases, there was a span of 8 bases. Looked up from germline, CDR1 is MNHNY and CDR2 is SVGAGI (reference sequence). This CDR3 reads CASSYNEKPQHF. The CDR3 DNA sequence: TGTGCCAGCAGTTATAACGAGAAGCCCCAGCATTTT.

This rearrangement joins TRBV28 to TRBJ1-1, with D possibly being TRBD1 (5 bases). The CDR3 length is 11 residues. Per the germline V gene, CDR1 is MDHEN and CDR2 is SYDVKM. V was shortened by 10 bases and J by 11 bases, with 17 bases between the two germline ends. The CDR3 loop is CATRVWGDAFF. The CDR3 nucleotides read TGTGCCACCCGGGTTTGGGGGGATGCTTTCTTT.

The rearrangement joins TRBV6-2 or TRBV6-3 to TRBJ2-3, with D maybe TRBD2 (6 bases). Trimming shortened V by 6 bases and J by 9 bases, and 16 bases separated the two germline ends. The CDR3 has 13 residues. The germline gives CDR1 MNHEY, CDR2 SVGEGT. The CDR3 sequence: CASSQIASATQYF. The DNA of the CDR3 is TGTGCCAGCAGCCAGATCGCTAGCGCCACGCAGTATTTT.

In this sample, this clonotype turned up many times. The chain links TRBV6-1 to TRBJ2-3, with 9 bases lining up with TRBD2. This CDR3 has 18 residues. V gave up 1 base and J gave up 0 bases; unmatched junction bases: 8. CDR1 and CDR2 from the germline V gene are MNHNS and SASEGT. The DNA for the CDR3 is TGTGCCAGCAGTGAAGTGCTACTAGCGGGCCCTAGCACAGATACGCAGTATTTT. This codes for CASSEVLLAGPSTDTQYF.

This rearrangement joins TRBV29-1 to TRBJ1-1; D is ambiguous. CDR1 and CDR2 from the germline V gene are SQVTM and ANQGSEA. This CDR3 region has 12 residues. Trimming left V 6 bases short and J 0 bases short, with 8 bases between. The CDR3 reads CSVRNLNTEAFF. Here the CDR3 DNA reads TGCAGCGTGAGGAATTTGAACACTGAAGCTTTCTTT.

The chain couples TRBV4-3 to TRBJ1-1; TRBD1 aligns across 7 bases. Germline V lookup: CDR1 LGHNA, CDR2 YSLEER. The junction had 4 bases not matched to a gene; V was cut back by 3 bases and J by 0 bases. The CDR3 is 15 residues long. The CDR3 DNA reads as TGCGCCAGCAGCCAGGGACAGCAGATGAACACTGAAGCTTTCTTT. Encoded protein: CASSQGQQMNTEAFF.

This clonotype was seen a handful of times. The V call is TRBV6-5, the J call TRBJ1-4; D is undetermined. This CDR3 is 15 amino acids long. Between the trimmed V and J ends, which lost 5 bases and 0 bases, there was a span of 10 bases. CDR1 is MNHEY and CDR2 is SVGAGI in the germline V gene. The CDR3 DNA reads TGTGCCAGCAGTCCCCGACCGTCAACTAATGAAAAACTGTTTTTT. This codes for CASSPRPSTNEKLFF.

The V and J genes are TRBV9 and TRBJ2-1; 7 bases line up with TRBD2. The CDR3 consists of 17 residues. Germline trimming cut 0 bases from V and 7 bases from J; bases unmatched to any gene: 13. CDR1 is SGDLS and CDR2 is YYNGEE in the germline V gene. CDR3 loop: CASSVEIRGRAVNEQFF. DNA of the CDR3: TGTGCCAGCAGCGTAGAGATTCGGGGGAGGGCCGTAAATGAGCAGTTCTTC.

This clonotype was picked up many times. The chain is built from TRBV30 and TRBJ2-2; no firm D call. V was trimmed by 0 bases and J by 1 base, leaving 6 bases between them. Germline V gene data show CDR1 as GTSNPN and CDR2 as SVGIG (reference sequence). This CDR3 is 14 amino acids long. In DNA form, the CDR3 reads TGTGCCTGGAGTGTAAGCAGGAACACCGGGGAGCTGTTTTTT. Protein: CAWSVSRNTGELFF.

This clonotype was detected a few times. This chain links TRBV20-1 with TRBJ2-3; D is uncertain. The CDR3 spans 16 residues. From germline, CDR1 is DFQATT and CDR2 SNEGSKA (reference sequence). With 0 bases removed from V and 2 bases from J, the gap between germline ends came to 15 bases. CDR3 region: CSARDSSSWYTDTQYF. The CDR3 region has the DNA TGCAGTGCTAGAGATAGTTCGAGTTGGTACACAGATACGCAGTATTTT.

This clonotype was counted ten times or more. V gene TRBV11-3 combines with J gene TRBJ2-3; 10 bases agree with TRBD2. The V gene's germline CDR1 is SGHNT and CDR2 YENEEA. There are 17 residues in the CDR3. V trimming: 4 bases; J trimming: 1 base; junction bases outside the gene matches: 8. The CDR3 sequence: CASSSRTLAGGTDTQYF. The CDR3 coding sequence is TGTGCCAGCAGCTCGCGAACCCTAGCGGGGGGCACAGATACGCAGTATTTT.

This clonotype appeared many times. The rearrangement uses TRBV7-9 and TRBJ2-4, with D tentatively TRBD1 or TRBD2 (5 bases each). CDR3 length: 14 residues. V was trimmed by 5 bases and J by 8 bases, leaving 16 bases between them. CDR1 and CDR2 from the germline V gene are SEHNR and FQNEAQ (reference sequence). The CDR3: CASSRGGAVDIQYF. Written as DNA, the CDR3 is TGTGCCAGCAGCCGGGGTGGGGCGGTGGACATTCAGTACTTC.

This clonotype was recorded at least ten times. The chain recombines TRBV4-3 with TRBJ2-5; 13 positions match TRBD2. Trimming took 0 bases from V and 0 from J; bases not matched to a gene: 7. The CDR3 spans 19 residues. Per germline, CDR1 LGHNA and CDR2 YSLEER. The CDR3 DNA reads TGCGCCAGCAGCCAAGATCTGGGGACTAGCGGGAACTACCAAGAGACCCAGTACTTC. It specifies CASSQDLGTSGNYQETQYF.

Ten or more counts support this clonotype. The V and J genes are TRBV4-3 and TRBJ1-1; maybe TRBD1 (5 bases). This CDR3 is 17 amino acids long. Germline CDR1 LGHNA, CDR2 YSLEER. Trimming left V 0 bases short and J 11 bases short, with 25 bases between. The CDR3 DNA sequence: TGCGCCAGCAGCCAAGATAGAGAGGTAGCAGGCAGTAGGGACGCTTTCTTT. It encodes CASSQDREVAGSRDAFF.

The table lists this clonotype with a few counts. This sequence joins TRBV6-2 or TRBV6-3 and TRBJ1-2; no reliable D call. The V gene's germline CDR1 is MNHEY and CDR2 SVGEGT. V was pared by 2 bases and J by 4 bases, with 5 bases between. The CDR3 contains 12 residues. CDR3 protein: CASSYGPYGYTF. As DNA, the CDR3 is TGTGCCAGCAGTTACGGACCCTATGGCTACACCTTC.

This clonotype was seen many times. This chain uses TRBV5-4 with TRBJ2-7; D is tentatively TRBD1 or TRBD2 (5 bases each). CDR3 length: 14 amino acids. Trimming took 4 bases from V and 2 from J, leaving 13 bases between them. Germline assignment: CDR1 SGHNT and CDR2 YYREEE (reference sequence). This CDR3 is CASSVEVGAYEQYF. Written as DNA, the CDR3 is TGTGCCAGCAGCGTAGAGGTGGGGGCCTACGAGCAGTACTTC.

This clonotype has only a few counts. The CDR3 nucleotides read TGTGCCATCAGGCGGGACTATGAGCAGTTCTTC. This codes for CAIRRDYEQFF. V is TRBV10-3 and J is TRBJ2-1; maybe TRBD2 (6 bases). Per germline, CDR1 ENHRY and CDR2 SYGVKD. Deletions cut 6 bases from V and 8 bases from J, with 8 bases between. CDR3 length equals 11 residues.

V usage is TRBV20-1 and J usage is TRBJ1-3; the D gene is possibly TRBD1 (6 bases). CDR3 length equals 16 residues. Trimming cost V 0 bases and J 0 bases, with 12 bases left between them. Per germline, CDR1 DFQATT and CDR2 SNEGSKA (reference sequence). The chain's CDR3 is CSARDQGPISGNTIYF. The CDR3 DNA follows: TGCAGTGCTAGAGACCAGGGGCCAATCTCTGGAAACACCATATATTTT.

The genes are TRBV3-1 and TRBJ1-1; D ambiguous. Germline CDR1 and CDR2: LGHDT and YNNKEL (reference sequence). CDR3 length: 13 amino acids. V gave up 4 bases and J gave up 3 bases, with 9 bases separating them. CDR3 DNA sequence: TGTGCCAGCAGCCCCCGTTTTGACACTGAAGCTTTCTTT. It translates to CASSPRFDTEAFF.

This clonotype was recorded many times. The rearrangement joins TRBV12-3 or TRBV12-4 to TRBJ2-7; 8 bases align to TRBD1. The CDR3 length is 15 residues. V shed 6 bases and J 5 bases; nucleotides not matched to a gene: 12. The CDR3, as DNA: TGTGCCAGCAGCTACAGACTACAGGGGGACCACGAGCAGTACTTC. It specifies CASSYRLQGDHEQYF.

A few counts support this clonotype. This sequence joins TRBV6-2 or TRBV6-3 and TRBJ2-7; D unresolved. There are 12 residues in the CDR3. Germline loops: CDR1 MNHEY, CDR2 SVGEGT. The V end lost 6 bases, the J end lost 3 bases, and 9 bases lay between the germline ends. In DNA, the CDR3 is TGTGCCAGCAGACACGGCCACTACGAGCAGTACTTC. The encoded protein is CASRHGHYEQYF.

This clonotype was seen a handful of times. The chain links TRBV15 to TRBJ1-6; D is undetermined. The CDR3 has 12 residues. The V gene's germline CDR1 is LNHNV and CDR2 YYDKDF (reference sequence). V dropped 1 base and J dropped 10 bases, with 5 bases sitting between them. This chain's CDR3 is CATSRVESPLHF. CDR3 sequence (DNA): TGTGCCACCAGCAGAGTTGAATCACCCCTCCACTTT.

This clonotype came up a few times. V is TRBV5-1 and J is TRBJ2-1, with TRBD2 matching over 10 bases. Germline trimming cut 0 bases from V and 8 bases from J; bases unmatched to any gene: 8. The germline CDR1 and CDR2 sequences are SGHRS and YFSETQ. CDR3 length: 16 amino acids. The CDR3 DNA sequence: TGCGCCAGCAGCTTGGAGCCTAGCGGGAGTGCCGATGAGCAGTTCTTC. Amino acid sequence: CASSLEPSGSADEQFF.

There are many counts of this clonotype. The V gene is TRBV7-2, the J gene TRBJ2-7; tentatively, D is TRBD2 (6 bases). Germline V gives CDR1 SGHTA, CDR2 FQGNSA. V was cut by 1 base and J by 0 bases, with 19 bases left in between. The CDR3 runs 18 residues. The CDR3: CASSLGGVGPRGSYEQYF. The CDR3 DNA follows: TGTGCCAGCAGCTTAGGGGGGGTCGGCCCGAGGGGCTCCTACGAGCAGTACTTC.

This clonotype turned up a few times. The chain joins TRBV28 to TRBJ2-6; D possibly corresponds to TRBD2 (5 bases). CDR1 MDHEN and CDR2 SYDVKM come from the germline V gene. The CDR3 is 14 amino acids. The V end was cut by 2 bases, the J end by 3 bases, with 5 bases between. The CDR3, as DNA: TGTGCCAGCAGTTTAAGCGGTGGGGCCAACGTCCTGACTTTC. This encodes CASSLSGGANVLTF.